A single sample gave rise to the 30 T cell receptor beta chains below, sequenced in a study of T cell repertoires in cytomegalovirus infection. Which antigens these TCRs recognize remains unknown. Via MiXCR, TCRdb re-called the reads, giving one row per CDR3 protein. Of 650,000 to 850,000 distinct CDR3 sequences detected, about 27% appear once; the ten largest clones hold 10% to 15%. Sequencing was performed on cultured CD8+ T cells from PBMCs, taken from culture after CMV antigen stimulation. All receptors come from a human donor in good health (CMV status not recorded). Some clones in this sample may be carry-over from other donors' samples.

There are many counts of this clonotype. This chain links TRBV7-2 with TRBJ2-5; D not certain. Germline CDR1 is SGHTA and CDR2 is FQGNSA. Trimming removed 0 bases from V and 5 bases from J, with 10 bases in between. The CDR3 is 14 residues long. The CDR3 coding sequence is TGTGCCAGCAGCTTAGCGACCCGAGCGGAGACCCAGTACTTC. As protein: CASSLATRAETQYF.

This clonotype was found a few times. This chain connects TRBV28 to TRBJ1-6; D perhaps matches TRBD1 (5 bases). This CDR3 comprises 12 residues. CDR1 and CDR2 from the germline V gene are MDHEN and SYDVKM. The germline V and J ends were trimmed by 7 bases and 13 bases, with 14 bases remaining between them. The chain's CDR3 is CASTSPRGPLHF. The CDR3 nucleotides are TGTGCCAGCACCTCGCCAAGGGGTCCCCTCCACTTT.

This clonotype has just a few counts. This chain links TRBV6-1 with TRBJ2-1; no clear D gene. The CDR3 has 14 amino acids. Germline values: CDR1 MNHNS, CDR2 SASEGT. V lost 1 base and J 1 base, leaving 5 bases between the germline ends. The CDR3 spells CASSEVASYNEQFF. For the CDR3, the DNA is TGTGCCAGCAGTGAAGTAGCATCCTACAATGAGCAGTTCTTC.

This clonotype was counted many times. The chain has TRBV7-9 and TRBJ2-1; the D is unclear. CDR1 is SEHNR and CDR2 is FQNEAQ in the germline V gene (reference sequence). V was cut by 3 bases and J by 6 bases, with 9 bases left in between. The CDR3 runs 13 residues. The CDR3 DNA sequence: TGTGCCAGCAGCTTGGGCCCACGCAATGAGCAGTTCTTC. The encoded protein is CASSLGPRNEQFF.

This clonotype has at least ten counts. The V gene is TRBV11-2, the J gene TRBJ2-3; unclear D gene. V lost 5 bases, J lost 5 bases, and 11 bases lay in between. The CDR3 sequence is 13 residues long. Germline-derived CDR1 and CDR2 are SGHAT and FQNNGV. CDR3 in DNA: TGTGCCAGCAGCCCCAAAACGGGAGATACGCAGTATTTT. Translation gives CASSPKTGDTQYF.

This clonotype was seen a few times. The CDR3 protein is CASSYAPPGLAEEQFF. Here the CDR3 DNA reads TGTGCCAGCAGTTACGCACCCCCGGGACTAGCAGAGGAGCAGTTCTTC. The V call is TRBV6-5, the J call TRBJ2-1, with 9 bases lining up with TRBD2. Trimming cost V 2 bases and J 10 bases; bases outside gene matches: 12. The CDR3 is 16 amino acids. Germline lookup yields CDR1 MNHEY and CDR2 SVGAGI.

The V call is TRBV13, the J call TRBJ1-2; D is undetermined. Trimming left V 1 base short and J 6 bases short, with 9 bases between. Per germline, CDR1 PRHDT and CDR2 FYEKMQ (reference sequence). CDR3 length: 13 amino acids. The CDR3 bases are TGTGCCAGCAGCTTAGTACAGCCAGATGGCTACACCTTC. Its translation is CASSLVQPDGYTF.

This clonotype came up once. The chain combines TRBV9 with TRBJ1-2; perhaps TRBD1 as D (6 bases). CDR1 and CDR2 from the germline V gene are SGDLS and YYNGEE. The V end lost 4 bases, the J end lost 2 bases, and 24 bases lay between the germline ends. The CDR3 sequence is 18 residues long. The CDR3 loop reads CASSSNGGGILLNYGYTF. CDR3 nucleotides: TGTGCCAGCAGCTCTAATGGGGGCGGGATCCTGCTGAACTATGGCTACACCTTC.

This clonotype appeared many times. This rearrangement joins TRBV7-9 to TRBJ1-1; D possibly corresponds to TRBD1 (6 bases). Germline V gene sequence: CDR1 SEHNR, CDR2 FQNEAQ (reference sequence). The V end was cut by 4 bases, the J end by 3 bases, with 18 bases between. This CDR3 has 16 residues. This chain's CDR3 is CASSSSQGIKDTEAFF. The DNA for the CDR3 is TGTGCCAGCAGCTCCTCTCAGGGGATAAAGGACACTGAAGCTTTCTTT.

The sample holds many counts of this clonotype. The V call is TRBV7-8, the J call TRBJ1-2, with D perhaps TRBD1 (5 bases). Germline lookup yields CDR1 SGHVS and CDR2 FQNEAQ. CDR3 length: 13 residues. Trimming took off 5 bases at V and 8 bases at J, with 15 bases between the two ends. The CDR3 spells CASSRPGGDGYTF. CDR3 nucleotides: TGTGCCAGCAGCCGTCCGGGAGGGGACGGCTACACCTTC.

In its sample, this clonotype was seen many times. This chain uses TRBV5-4 with TRBJ1-3; D unresolved. V shed 4 bases and J shed 4 bases, with 6 bases lying between them. The CDR3 spans 12 residues. The germline gives CDR1 SGHNT, CDR2 YYREEE (reference sequence). The CDR3 DNA sequence: TGTGCCAGCAGCCAGGACGGAAACACCATATATTTT. Residues: CASSQDGNTIYF.

This clonotype was counted many times. The junction departs from the called germline gene at one end, perhaps through a read error. This chain joins TRBV7-7 and TRBJ2-2; D is perhaps TRBD1 (5 bases). Germline CDR1 reads SSHAT; CDR2 reads FNYEAQ (reference sequence). The CDR3 has 14 amino acids. CDR3 protein: CASSLDQGTGELFF. CDR3 coding DNA: TGTGCTAGCAGCCTTGACCAGGGCACCGGGGAGCTGTTTTTT.

This clonotype was found a few times. V gene TRBV7-6 combines with J gene TRBJ1-5; 7 bases are a match to TRBD1. This CDR3 region has 15 residues. Germline CDR1 is SGHVS and CDR2 is FNYEAQ. J lost 3 bases, V lost 5 bases, and 7 bases had no gene match. In DNA form, the CDR3 reads TGTGCCAGCAGCGGTAGAGGGGGCTCCAATCAGCCCCAGCATTTT. Translated, it gives CASSGRGGSNQPQHF.

The chain joins TRBV14 to TRBJ1-5, with 7 bases lining up with TRBD1. Germline V gives CDR1 SGHDN, CDR2 FVKESK. Trimming took 6 bases from V and 3 from J; bases not matched to a gene: 5. The CDR3 has 14 amino acids. The CDR3 DNA is TGTGCCAGCAGTGAGACAGGGAACAATCAGCCCCAGCATTTT. It translates to CASSETGNNQPQHF.

This clonotype was detected only a few times. V gene TRBV12-5 combines with J gene TRBJ2-1; D is uncertain. This CDR3 has 15 amino acids. Germline V lookup: CDR1 LGHNT, CDR2 FRNRAP. V shed 3 bases and J shed 9 bases, with 18 bases lying between them. CDR3 in amino acids: CASGFPLGSPGEQFF. CDR3 DNA sequence: TGTGCTAGTGGTTTTCCTTTGGGGTCCCCGGGTGAGCAGTTCTTC.

This clonotype was seen a few times. This chain uses TRBV7-9 with TRBJ2-7; TRBD1 might be the D (6 bases). The CDR3 length is 14 residues. CDR1 and CDR2 (germline): SEHNR, FQNEAQ (reference sequence). Trimming left V 1 base short and J 5 bases short, with 12 bases between. The CDR3 DNA is TGTGCCAGCAGCTTAGAAGTGTCAGGGGACGAGCAGTACGTC. This gives the protein CASSLEVSGDEQYV.

In its sample, this clonotype was seen a few times. The chain is built from TRBV9 and TRBJ2-3, with D possibly being TRBD2 (5 bases). Trimming stripped 0 bases from V and 7 bases from J, with 15 bases between. The CDR3 is 15 amino acids. Germline CDR1 and CDR2: SGDLS and YYNGEE. The CDR3 region is CASSVVPRLQNTQYF. CDR3 sequence (DNA): TGTGCCAGCAGCGTAGTACCCAGACTACAAAATACGCAGTATTTT.

J is TRBJ2-7 and V is TRBV6-8; possibly TRBD2 for D (5 bases). The CDR3 is 15 amino acids. The germline V gene has CDR1 MNHGY and CDR2 SAAAGT. CDR3 DNA sequence: TGTGCCGGCAGTGCTGGACTGAATCCCACCTACGAGCAGTACGTC. This gives the protein CAGSAGLNPTYEQYV.

This clonotype has more than one count but fewer than ten. The chain uses TRBV28 and TRBJ2-7, with 10 positions matching TRBD2. The trim removed 10 bases at V and 5 bases at J, leaving 8 bases unmatched. The CDR3 length is 13 residues. Germline CDR1 and CDR2: MDHEN and SYDVKM. The DNA of the CDR3 is TGTGCCACCCGCGGGACTAGCGTACACGAGCAGTACGTC. Translation gives CATRGTSVHEQYV.

This clonotype was observed many times. The genes are TRBV7-2 and TRBJ2-2; 8 bases are a match to TRBD1. With V trimmed by 1 base and J by 4 bases, 2 bases remained unmatched. Germline V lookup: CDR1 SGHTA, CDR2 FQGNSA. The CDR3 contains 15 residues. This chain's CDR3 is CASSLVTGGTGELFF. CDR3 nucleotides: TGTGCCAGCAGCTTAGTTACAGGGGGCACCGGGGAGCTGTTTTTT.

V usage is TRBV28 and J usage is TRBJ2-3, with a tentative D call TRBD2 (5 bases). V lost 3 bases to trimming and J lost 2 bases, with 9 bases between them. The CDR3 runs to 14 residues. Germline V lookup: CDR1 MDHEN, CDR2 SYDVKM. The CDR3, as DNA: TGTGCCAGCAGTTTGAGGGCTTTCACAGATACGCAGTATTTT. It yields the protein CASSLRAFTDTQYF.

J is TRBJ2-7 and V is TRBV23-1; a possible D gene is TRBD1 (6 bases). TRBV23-1 is identified as an open reading frame with a role that is uncertain. V lost 3 bases and J lost 7, with 10 bases in between. There are 12 residues in the CDR3. Here the CDR3 reads CASSHRGQEQYV. The CDR3 DNA reads TGCGCCAGCAGTCACAGGGGTCAGGAGCAGTACGTC.

The chain is built from TRBV6-6 and TRBJ1-1, with D possibly TRBD1 on 6 matching bases. The CDR3 sequence is 13 residues long. V was shortened by 5 bases and J by 7 bases, with 14 bases between the two germline ends. CDR1 is MNHNY, CDR2 SVGAGI, per germline (reference sequence). The CDR3 loop is CASSPGVWVEAFF. The DNA of the CDR3 is TGTGCCAGCAGTCCAGGGGTTTGGGTTGAAGCTTTCTTT.

The chain employs TRBV20-1 and TRBJ1-5; D ambiguous. The CDR3 runs 16 residues. Germline CDR1 is DFQATT and CDR2 is SNEGSKA (reference sequence). The V end was cut by 3 bases, the J end by 0 bases, with 15 bases between. The chain's CDR3 is CSASAARTDSNQPQHF. CDR3 bases: TGCAGTGCTAGTGCGGCCCGAACGGATAGCAATCAGCCCCAGCATTTT.

The rearrangement joins TRBV27 to TRBJ1-2; a possible D gene is TRBD1 (5 bases). Per germline, CDR1 MNHEY and CDR2 SMNVEV (reference sequence). V lost 2 bases, J lost 7 bases, and 20 bases lay in between. CDR3 length equals 16 residues. Here the CDR3 DNA reads TGTGCCAGCAGTTTAGTAGGGGCCTTAATCCCTAGTGGCTACACCTTC. This gives the protein CASSLVGALIPSGYTF.

This clonotype has only a few counts. The chain recombines TRBV7-9 with TRBJ2-1, with 9 bases fitting TRBD2. CDR3 length equals 16 residues. Unmatched junction bases numbered 10, after V lost 5 bases and J lost 5 bases. Germline CDR1 reads SEHNR; CDR2 reads FQNEAQ (reference sequence). The CDR3 coding sequence is TGTGCCAGCAGCCAACGGACGCGGGGGGGAAACAATGAGCAGTTCTTC. It encodes CASSQRTRGGNNEQFF.

The chain couples TRBV4-1 to TRBJ2-1; 7 nucleotides line up with TRBD1. Trimming took 1 base from V and 7 from J; bases not matched to a gene: 7. The germline V gene encodes CDR1 MGHRA and CDR2 YSYEKL. The CDR3 is 15 amino acids. The CDR3 DNA is TGCGCCAGCAGCCAAGTTACCTACAGGGGAAATGAGCAGTTCTTC. Protein sequence: CASSQVTYRGNEQFF.

This clonotype was seen many times. The chain carries TRBV7-9 and TRBJ2-3; 11 bases fit TRBD1. The CDR3 length is 16 residues. J lost 3 bases, V lost 4 bases, and 6 bases had no gene match. The germline gives CDR1 SEHNR, CDR2 FQNEAQ (reference sequence). The CDR3 protein is CASSSARDRGTDTQYF. As DNA, the CDR3 is TGTGCCAGCAGCTCCGCTAGGGACAGGGGGACAGATACGCAGTATTTT.

The chain recombines TRBV25-1 with TRBJ2-3; 8 bases match TRBD2. J was trimmed by 5 bases and V by 8 bases; bases with no gene match: 9. Germline V gene sequence: CDR1 MGHDK, CDR2 SYGVNS. The CDR3 covers 14 residues. The CDR3 bases are TGTGCCAGCGTCCGGGGGGGCCAGCGAGATACGCAGTATTTT. Its protein product is CASVRGGQRDTQYF.

V usage is TRBV5-8 and J usage is TRBJ2-1; the D gene is possibly TRBD2 (5 bases). Looked up from germline, CDR1 is SGHTS and CDR2 is YDEGEE. With 1 base removed from V and 3 bases from J, the gap between germline ends came to 17 bases. This CDR3 region has 17 residues. Written as DNA, the CDR3 is TGTGCCAGCAGCTTGCTTGGCGCCCTGAGGGTCTACAATGAGCAGTTCTTC. Amino acids: CASSLLGALRVYNEQFF.